The source of this T cell receptor beta chain is a study of tumor and adjacent non-tumor tissue in lung cancer. Study-level background: The cohort had about 12 adenocarcinoma, 2 squamous cell and 1 small cell patients. Study-wide points: Normal lung showed higher cumulative top 100 clone frequency than tumor. Patients with more diverse tumor TCRs had worse survival.

CDR3 length equals 13 residues. Germline CDR1 and CDR2: SGHTA and FQGNSA. The V end was cut by 7 bases, the J end by 3 bases, with 10 bases between. The template was RNA from unsorted bulk tissue. More than 3 cm separated this lung sample from the edge of the tumor. Between August and November 2014, newly diagnosed, chemotherapy-naive lung cancer patients underwent thoracic surgery in China. The library came from three nested PCR rounds adapted from ARM-PCR protocols. In TCRdb, the multiplex PCR reads were re-called with MiXCR into one record per CDR3 protein. The sample lists 65,000 to 85,000 distinct CDR3 sequences, roughly 77% seen once, with around 45% in the top ten. Concerning this clonotype: Its antigen is unknown.

The sequencing input was distant non-tumor lung tissue. The receptor was derived from a man between 60 and 75 years old with non-small cell lung cancer. The gene calls are TRBV7-2 and TRBJ2-1, with D perhaps being TRBD1 or TRBD2 (5 bases each). CDR3 amino acids: CASMDTSYNEQFF. The CDR3, as DNA: TGTGCCAGCATGGACACTAGCTACAATGAGCAGTTCTTC. Full variable domain (rest looked up from reference TRBV7-2 and TRBJ2-1): GAGVSQSPSNKVTEKGKDVELRCDPISGHTALYWYRQSLGQGLEFLIYFQGNSAPDKSGLPSDRFSAERTGGSVSTLTIQRTQQEDSAVYLCASMDTSYNEQFFGPGTRLTVL.